This TCR beta chain was retrieved from a study of technical replicates of blood from a few donors (dated by TCRdb to about 2017). The trim is 2 bases for V and 6 bases for J, with a gap of 13 bases between the germline ends. For CDR1 and CDR2, the germline V gene (reference sequence) lists LNHDA and SQIVND. From the cysteine through the phenylalanine, the CDR3 covers 14 amino acids. Only CDR3 DNA is held: 42 bases, read in frame from base 1. Receptor libraries were prepared by the immunoSEQ multiplex PCR assay. Here the immuneACCESS table is served through TCRdb, limited to in-frame sequences with V and J called. Missing clones are a known gap in these copies; in checked studies unresolved V genes cover under half, and the rest lacks a known reason. This sample gives about 79,000 clones in total; 94% of them show up just once. Clones ranked in the top ten supply approximately 0.25% of the sample.

With respect to this clone: Its antigen is unknown. No base quality values were provided; no much bigger clone lies one nucleotide off.

This TCR was recovered from a human donor in good health. Specimen: T cells isolated from PBMCs. This receptor chain uses TRBV19 and TRBJ1-1, with the D gene uncertain. The CDR3 reads CASSITPTRAEAFF. In nucleotides, the sequence is TGTGCCAGTAGTATAACACCGACACGTGCTGAAGCTTTCTTT.